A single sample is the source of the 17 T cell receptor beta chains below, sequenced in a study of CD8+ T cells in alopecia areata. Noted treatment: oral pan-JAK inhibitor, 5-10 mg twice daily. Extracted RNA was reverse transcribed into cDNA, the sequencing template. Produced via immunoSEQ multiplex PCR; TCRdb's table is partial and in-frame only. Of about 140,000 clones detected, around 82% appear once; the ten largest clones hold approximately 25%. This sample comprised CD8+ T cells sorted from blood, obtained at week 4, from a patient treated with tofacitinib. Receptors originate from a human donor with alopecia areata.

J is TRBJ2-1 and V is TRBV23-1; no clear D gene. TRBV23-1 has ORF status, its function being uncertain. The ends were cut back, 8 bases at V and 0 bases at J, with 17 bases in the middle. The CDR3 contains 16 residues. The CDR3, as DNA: TGCGCCAGCCAACCCTTACGGGCGAGCTCCTACAATGAGCAGTTCTTC. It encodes CASQPLRASSYNEQFF.

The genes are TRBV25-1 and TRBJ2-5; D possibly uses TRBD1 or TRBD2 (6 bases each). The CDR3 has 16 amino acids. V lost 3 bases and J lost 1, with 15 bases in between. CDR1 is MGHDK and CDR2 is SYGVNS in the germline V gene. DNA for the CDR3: TGTGCCAGCAGTGATTTAGGGGGGTTGGTCCAAGAGACCCAGTACTTC. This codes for CASSDLGGLVQETQYF.

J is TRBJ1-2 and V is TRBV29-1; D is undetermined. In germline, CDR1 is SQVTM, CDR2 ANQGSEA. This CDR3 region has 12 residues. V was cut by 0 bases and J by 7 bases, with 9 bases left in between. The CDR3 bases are TGCAGCGTTGAAGAGTCCATTCGTGGCTACACCTTC. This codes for CSVEESIRGYTF. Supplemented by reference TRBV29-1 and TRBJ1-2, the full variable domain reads SAVISQKPSRDICQRGTSLTIQCQVDSQVTMMFWYRQQPGQSLTLIATANQGSEATYESGFVIDKFPISRPNLTFSTLTVSNMSPEDSSIYLCSVEESIRGYTFGSGTRLTVV.

For the CDR3, the DNA is TGTGCCAGCATCGAGGGGAGCTCCTATAATTCACCCCTCCACTTT. It is translated as CASIEGSSYNSPLHF. The V and J genes are TRBV11-2 and TRBJ1-6, with D possibly TRBD1 on 5 matching bases. The CDR3 extends over 15 amino acids. CDR1 is SGHAT and CDR2 is FQNNGV in the germline V gene. The ends were cut back, 7 bases at V and 0 bases at J, with 10 bases in the middle.

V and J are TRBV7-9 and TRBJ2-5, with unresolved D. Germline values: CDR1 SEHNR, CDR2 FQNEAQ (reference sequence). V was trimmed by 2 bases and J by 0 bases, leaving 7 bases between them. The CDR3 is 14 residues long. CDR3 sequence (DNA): TGTGCCAGCAGCTTAAGTGGGAACCAAGAGACCCAGTACTTC. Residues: CASSLSGNQETQYF.

The CDR3 coding sequence is TGTGCCAGCAGCCGACACTCCACGTCCGGCTACACCTTC. It encodes CASSRHSTSGYTF. The V call is TRBV6-5, the J call TRBJ1-2, with D unclear. The CDR3 sequence is 13 residues long. With 6 bases removed from V and 8 bases from J, the gap between germline ends came to 16 bases. Germline CDR1 reads MNHEY; CDR2 reads SVGAGI.

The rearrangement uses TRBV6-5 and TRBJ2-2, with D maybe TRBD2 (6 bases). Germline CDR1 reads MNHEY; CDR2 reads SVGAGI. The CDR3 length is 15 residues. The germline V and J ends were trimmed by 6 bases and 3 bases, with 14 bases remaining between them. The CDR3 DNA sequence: TGTGCCAGCAGACCCCAGGGACTTCACACCGGGGAGCTGTTTTTT. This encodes CASRPQGLHTGELFF.

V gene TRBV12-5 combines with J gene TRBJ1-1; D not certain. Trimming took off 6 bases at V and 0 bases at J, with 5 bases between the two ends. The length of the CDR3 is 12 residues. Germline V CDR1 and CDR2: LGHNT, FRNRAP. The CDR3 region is CASGSLNTEAFF. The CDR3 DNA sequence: TGTGCTAGTGGCAGTCTGAACACTGAAGCTTTCTTT.

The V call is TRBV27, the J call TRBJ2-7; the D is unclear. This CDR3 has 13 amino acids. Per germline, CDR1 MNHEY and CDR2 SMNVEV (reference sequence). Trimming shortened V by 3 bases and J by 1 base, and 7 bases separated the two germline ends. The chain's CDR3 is CASSFGRSYEQYF. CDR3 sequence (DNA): TGTGCCAGCAGTTTTGGCAGGTCCTACGAGCAGTACTTC.

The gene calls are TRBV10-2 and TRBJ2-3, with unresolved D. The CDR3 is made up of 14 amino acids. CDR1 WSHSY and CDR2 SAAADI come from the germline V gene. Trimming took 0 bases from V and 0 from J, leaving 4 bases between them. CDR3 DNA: TGCGCCAGCAGTGAGTCCGCAAGCACAGATACGCAGTATTTT. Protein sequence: CASSESASTDTQYF.

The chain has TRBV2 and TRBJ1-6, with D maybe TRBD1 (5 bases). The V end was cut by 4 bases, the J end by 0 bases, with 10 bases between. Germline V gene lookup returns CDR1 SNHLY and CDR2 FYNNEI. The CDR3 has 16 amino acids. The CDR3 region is CASSVHRSSYNSPLHF. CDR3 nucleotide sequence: TGTGCCAGCAGTGTCCACAGGAGCTCCTATAATTCACCCCTCCACTTT.

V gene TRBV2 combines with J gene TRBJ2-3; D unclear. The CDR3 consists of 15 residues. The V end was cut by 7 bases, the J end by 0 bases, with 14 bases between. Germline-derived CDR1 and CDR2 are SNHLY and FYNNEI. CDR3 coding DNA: TGTGCCAGCAAGAAAGGATCCCTTAGCACAGATACGCAGTATTTT. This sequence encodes CASKKGSLSTDTQYF.

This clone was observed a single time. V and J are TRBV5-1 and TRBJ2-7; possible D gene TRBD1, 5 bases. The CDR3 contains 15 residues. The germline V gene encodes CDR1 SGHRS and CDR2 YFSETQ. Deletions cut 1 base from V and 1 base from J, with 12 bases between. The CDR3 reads CASSLSTVVSYEQYF. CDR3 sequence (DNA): TGCGCCAGCAGCTTGTCGACAGTGGTTTCCTACGAGCAGTACTTC.

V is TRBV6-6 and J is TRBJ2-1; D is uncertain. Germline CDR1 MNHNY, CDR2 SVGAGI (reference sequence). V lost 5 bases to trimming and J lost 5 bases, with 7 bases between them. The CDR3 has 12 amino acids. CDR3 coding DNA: TGTGCCAGCAGTCAAATCAACAATGAGCAGTTCTTC. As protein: CASSQINNEQFF.

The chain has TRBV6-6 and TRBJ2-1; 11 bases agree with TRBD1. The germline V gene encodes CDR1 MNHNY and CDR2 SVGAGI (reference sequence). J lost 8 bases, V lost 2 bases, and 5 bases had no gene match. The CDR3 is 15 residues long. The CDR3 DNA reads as TGTGCCAGCAGTTACCCGGGACAGGGGGAGTATGAGCAGTTCTTC. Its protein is CASSYPGQGEYEQFF.

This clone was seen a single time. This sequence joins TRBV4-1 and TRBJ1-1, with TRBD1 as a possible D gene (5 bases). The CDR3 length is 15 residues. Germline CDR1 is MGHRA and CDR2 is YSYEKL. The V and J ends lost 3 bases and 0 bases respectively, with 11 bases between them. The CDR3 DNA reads TGCGCCAGCAGCCAGGGACGGATGATGAACACTGAAGCTTTCTTT. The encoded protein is CASSQGRMMNTEAFF.

The chain's CDR3 is CASSLGLVETQYF. For the CDR3, the DNA is TGTGCCAGCAGCTTAGGACTAGTAGAGACCCAGTACTTC. V gene TRBV7-9 combines with J gene TRBJ2-5; the D gene is possibly TRBD2 (6 bases). Germline CDR1 is SEHNR and CDR2 is FQNEAQ (reference sequence). There are 13 residues in the CDR3. V gave up 1 base and J gave up 4 bases, with 7 bases separating them. The whole variable domain, filled in from reference TRBV7-9 and TRBJ2-5, reads DTGVSQNPRHKITKRGQNVTFRCDPISEHNRLYWYRQTLGQGPEFLTYFQNEAQLEKSRLLSDRFSAERPKGSFSTLEIQRTEQGDSAMYLCASSLGLVETQYFGPGTRLLVL.